This entry features one T cell receptor beta chain sequence. Its antigen remains unknown. This CDR3 region has 16 residues. Measured with immunoSEQ multiplex PCR; TCRdb has only the in-frame clones, and not every one. The sample contains 65,000 to 70,000 clones, 88% of which appear only once. The data were obtained in a study of T cell responses to AZD1222 COVID-19 vaccine. General study points: Close to half of spike-specific TCRs reportedly recognize unmutated variant regions. At study baseline, merely six AZD1222 recipients were seropositive. Spike-specific TCR breadth rose after two AZD1222 doses, and depth rose as well.

Here the sequenced sample was peripheral blood, taken on day 0 of AZD1222 vaccination. The clonotype comes from an adult in good health. V is TRBV21-1 and J is TRBJ2-4. TRBV21-1 is flagged as a pseudogene. In DNA, the CDR3 is TGTGCCAGCAGCACTGGTAGGGGGGCCGCCAAAAACATTCAGTACTTC. As protein: CASSTGRGAAKNIQYF.